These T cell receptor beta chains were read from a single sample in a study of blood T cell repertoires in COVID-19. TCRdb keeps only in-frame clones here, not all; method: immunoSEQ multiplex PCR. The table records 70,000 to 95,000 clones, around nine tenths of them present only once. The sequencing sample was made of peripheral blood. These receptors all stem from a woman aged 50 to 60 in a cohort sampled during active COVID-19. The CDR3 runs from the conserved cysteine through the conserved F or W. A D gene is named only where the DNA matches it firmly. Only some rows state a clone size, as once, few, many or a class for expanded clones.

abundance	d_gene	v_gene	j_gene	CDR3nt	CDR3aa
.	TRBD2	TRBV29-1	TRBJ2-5	TGCAGCGTGGGGGCTAGCGGGAGGGTCGGTGAGACCCAGTACTTC	CSVGASGRVGETQYF
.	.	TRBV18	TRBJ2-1	TGTGCCAGCTCACTGGCGCCACGGGAACATGAGCAGTTCTTC	CASSLAPREHEQFF
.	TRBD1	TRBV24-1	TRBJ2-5	TGTGCCACCAGTGCCGGGGACAGGGGTTGGGAGACCCAGTACTTC	CATSAGDRGWETQYF
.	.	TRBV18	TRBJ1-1	TGTGCCAGCTCATCCCACGCGGGGTCCACTGAAGCTTTCTTT	CASSSHAGSTEAFF
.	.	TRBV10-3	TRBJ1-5	TGTGCCATCAGTGACGGGGGAGGCAGTCAGCCCCAGCATTTT	CAISDGGGSQPQHF
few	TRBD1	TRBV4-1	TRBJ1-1	TGCGCCAGCAGCCAAACAGGGGGGAACACTGAAGCTTTCTTT	CASSQTGGNTEAFF
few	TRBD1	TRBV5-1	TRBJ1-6	TGCGCCAGCAGCGCCTCGGGACAGGGTAGTTCACCCCTCCACTTT	CASSASGQGSSPLHF
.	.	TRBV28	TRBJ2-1	TGTGCCAGCAGTTCATACCTAGGGGGCTCCTACAATGAGCAGTTCTTC	CASSSYLGGSYNEQFF
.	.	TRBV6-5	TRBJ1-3	TGTGCCACCGGGAGCTCTGGAAACACCATATATTTT	CATGSSGNTIYF
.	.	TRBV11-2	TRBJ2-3	TGTGCCAGCAGCTTGAGCAGGGTTGAGACAGATACGCAGTATTTT	CASSLSRVETDTQYF
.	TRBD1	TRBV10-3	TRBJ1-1	TGTGCCATCAAAAATGACAGGGCGAACACTGAAGCTTTCTTT	CAIKNDRANTEAFF
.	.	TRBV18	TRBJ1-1	TGTGCCAGCTCAGCCGGACAGTGGAACACTGAAGCTTTCTTT	CASSAGQWNTEAFF
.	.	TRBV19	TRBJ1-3	TGTGCCAGTAGTATTGGGCAGGGGTCCCAGGCGTCTGGAAACACCATATATTTT	CASSIGQGSQASGNTIYF
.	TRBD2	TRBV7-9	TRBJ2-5	TGTGCCAGCAGCTTACGAAGCGGGAGTGAGACCCAGTACTTC	CASSLRSGSETQYF
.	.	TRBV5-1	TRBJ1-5	TGCGCCAGCAGCTTGGAGGGCAGGGAAAATCAGCCCCAGCATTTT	CASSLEGRENQPQHF
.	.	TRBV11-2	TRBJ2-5	TGTGCCAGCAGCTTAGCGGGGGAGACCCAGTACTTC	CASSLAGETQYF